Shown below are 5 T cell receptor beta chains from a single sample sequenced in a study of cytomegalovirus exposure and HLA in healthy donors. Amplification used 60 Vbeta primers and 13 Jbeta primers. The method was immunoSEQ multiplex PCR; TCRdb's version includes in-frame clones alone and lacks a portion of them. The table shows about 130,000 clones, with 8.5% occurring only once. Input material: PBMCs. These receptors all stem from a man aged 40-55 years in good health and CMV-seronegative.

The chain has TRBV6-5 and TRBJ1-2; 7 nucleotides align to TRBD1. The CDR3 has 12 amino acids. Germline CDR1 and CDR2: MNHEY and SVGAGI. V shed 6 bases and J 8 bases; nucleotides not matched to a gene: 6. DNA of the CDR3: TGTGCCAGCAGCCGACAGGGAAAAGGCTACACCTTC. This codes for CASSRQGKGYTF.

This clone has only a few counts. The chain couples TRBV5-4 to TRBJ2-7, with D possibly being TRBD2 (6 bases). This CDR3 is 11 amino acids long. Germline lookup yields CDR1 SGHNT and CDR2 YYREEE (reference sequence). Trimming left V 3 bases short and J 6 bases short, with 7 bases between. In DNA form, the CDR3 reads TGTGCCAGCAGCTGGGGGGTCGAGCAGTACTTC. Translating gives CASSWGVEQYF.

As for this clone: At one of its ends the junction is not consistent with the germline gene, which may arise from a read error. The chain carries TRBV7-9 and TRBJ1-5; 9 bases align to TRBD1. This CDR3 has 15 residues. CDR1 SEHNR and CDR2 FQNEAQ come from the germline V gene (reference sequence). CDR3 in DNA: TGTGCCAGCAGCCCTATCACAGGGGGCAATGAGCCCCAGCATTTT. This translates into CASSPITGGNEPQHF.

This chain uses TRBV27 with TRBJ2-3; a weak D match, TRBD2 (6 bases). The CDR3 contains 16 residues. Per germline, CDR1 MNHEY and CDR2 SMNVEV (reference sequence). V lost 0 bases and J lost 2, with 12 bases in between. The CDR3 region has the DNA TGTGCCAGCAGTTTATCTGCGGAGGGGAACACAGATACGCAGTATTTT. Translation: CASSLSAEGNTDTQYF.

The sample holds a few counts of this clone. This rearrangement joins TRBV6-1 to TRBJ1-1; 8 bases align to TRBD1. J gave up 2 bases and V 4 bases, and 6 bases lay outside the gene matches. The CDR3 length is 15 residues. The germline V gene encodes CDR1 MNHNS and CDR2 SASEGT. Written as DNA, the CDR3 is TGTGCCAGCAGTGTCGGACAGGGAGGCAACACTGAAGCTTTCTTT. Protein product: CASSVGQGGNTEAFF.